This is a list of T cell receptor beta chains from one sample in a study of graft-versus-host responses after intestinal transplantation. The repertoire was sequenced with immunoSEQ multiplex PCR; TCRdb's copy has only in-frame clones and lacks some. The sample contains about 90,000 clones, 80% to 95% of which appear only once. No cognate antigen is known for these TCRs. The source material was unstimulated CD8+ T cells sorted from spleen or lymph node cells, sampled before transplant. The receptors shown here come from a human donor who was the organ donor for an intestinal transplant. The CDR3 runs from the conserved cysteine through the conserved F or W. A D gene is named only where the DNA matches it firmly. For some rows the clone size is stated as once, few or many, or as a class when expanded; others skip it.

V gene: TRBV7-2
D gene: NA
clone size: NA
J gene: TRBJ2-7
CDR3 DNA: TGTGCCAGCAGCCGGGGTTGGTACGAGCAGTACTTC
CDR3 protein: CASSRGWYEQYF

V gene: TRBV28
D gene: NA
clone size: NA
J gene: TRBJ2-7
CDR3 DNA: TGTGCCAGCAGTTTTCCCCGTCGGAGAGGCGGGGGCTGGTACGAGCAGTACTTC
CDR3 protein: CASSFPRRRGGGWYEQYF

V gene: TRBV5-5
D gene: NA
clone size: NA
J gene: TRBJ2-3
CDR3 DNA: TGTGCCAGCATACTAGCCCCGTTCTCGGGGACAGATACGCAGTATTTT
CDR3 protein: CASILAPFSGTDTQYF

V gene: TRBV30
D gene: NA
clone size: NA
J gene: TRBJ2-5
CDR3 DNA: TGTGCCTGGAGTTTTGGGACAATCACGCCGGAGACCCAGTACTTC
CDR3 protein: CAWSFGTITPETQYF

V gene: TRBV10-1
D gene: TRBD1
clone size: NA
J gene: TRBJ1-5
CDR3 DNA: TGCGCCGGATTCGATCGACAGGGTAATCAGCCCCAGCATTTT
CDR3 protein: CAGFDRQGNQPQHF

V gene: TRBV7-6
D gene: TRBD1
clone size: NA
J gene: TRBJ2-3
CDR3 DNA: TGTGCCAGCAGCTTAATGGGACAGGGACAAGATACGCAGTATTTT
CDR3 protein: CASSLMGQGQDTQYF

V gene: TRBV5-6
D gene: TRBD2
clone size: NA
J gene: TRBJ2-5
CDR3 DNA: TGTGCCAGCAGCTTCTCAACGGGAGGAGCCCAAGAGACCCAGTACTTC
CDR3 protein: CASSFSTGGAQETQYF

V gene: TRBV19
D gene: TRBD2
clone size: NA
J gene: TRBJ2-2
CDR3 DNA: TGTGCCAGTACCTGGGGGGGCGGGGAGCTGTTTTTT
CDR3 protein: CASTWGGGELFF

V gene: TRBV6-5
D gene: NA
clone size: NA
J gene: TRBJ2-3
CDR3 DNA: TGTGCCAGCAGTGGAAGCGGCGGTCTCACAGATACGCAGTATTTT
CDR3 protein: CASSGSGGLTDTQYF

V gene: TRBV7-7
D gene: NA
clone size: NA
J gene: TRBJ2-7
CDR3 DNA: TGTGCTAGCAGCCCCTTAGGCGGGGCAGCCTCCTACGAGCAGTACTTC
CDR3 protein: CASSPLGGAASYEQYF

V gene: TRBV5-1
D gene: NA
clone size: NA
J gene: TRBJ1-2
CDR3 DNA: TGCGCCAGCAGCCCACGGACAGAAGGAGGCTATGGCTACACCTTC
CDR3 protein: CASSPRTEGGYGYTF

V gene: TRBV7-2
D gene: NA
clone size: NA
J gene: TRBJ1-6
CDR3 DNA: TGTGCCAGCAGTCACACGGAGGGGCCACCGACCTATAATTCACCCCTCCACTTT
CDR3 protein: CASSHTEGPPTYNSPLHF

V gene: TRBV19
D gene: TRBD2
clone size: NA
J gene: TRBJ2-7
CDR3 DNA: TGTGCCAGTATGGGACTAGCGAGCTACGAGCAGTACTTC
CDR3 protein: CASMGLASYEQYF

V gene: TRBV5-4
D gene: TRBD1
clone size: once
J gene: TRBJ2-6
CDR3 DNA: TGTGCCAGCAGCTCCCGTTACAGGGGTGAGGGGAGCCACGTCCTGACTTTC
CDR3 protein: CASSSRYRGEGSHVLTF

V gene: TRBV27
D gene: TRBD1
clone size: NA
J gene: TRBJ2-7
CDR3 DNA: TGTGCCAGCAGTTGGGCCGGGACAGGGACCTACGAGCAGTACTTC
CDR3 protein: CASSWAGTGTYEQYF

V gene: TRBV6-1
D gene: NA
clone size: NA
J gene: TRBJ1-5
CDR3 DNA: TGTGCCAGCAAGGGTAGGGAGGGGGTCGGTCAGCCCCAGCATTTT
CDR3 protein: CASKGREGVGQPQHF

V gene: TRBV15
D gene: NA
clone size: NA
J gene: TRBJ1-5
CDR3 DNA: TGTGCCACCAGCAGAAAAATTTGGGGCACCTGGGAAATCAGTCCCCAGCATTTT
CDR3 protein: CATSRKIWGTWEISPQHF

V gene: TRBV5-6
D gene: NA
clone size: few
J gene: TRBJ1-1
CDR3 DNA: TGTGCCAGCAGCTTTCCAGGGGTTCTGAACACTGAAGCTTTCTTT
CDR3 protein: CASSFPGVLNTEAFF

V gene: TRBV11-2
D gene: NA
clone size: NA
J gene: TRBJ2-3
CDR3 DNA: TGTGCCAGTATCGCACCCGGAGTTACGCAGTATTTT
CDR3 protein: CASIAPGVTQYF

V gene: TRBV6-6
D gene: TRBD1
clone size: NA
J gene: TRBJ1-2
CDR3 DNA: TGTGCCAGCACCCGCAAACCACAGGGGAATGGCTACACCTTC
CDR3 protein: CASTRKPQGNGYTF

V gene: TRBV6-6
D gene: NA
clone size: few
J gene: TRBJ1-4
CDR3 DNA: TGTGCCAGCAGTTATGTCGGCAGGGGAAAACTGTTTTTT
CDR3 protein: CASSYVGRGKLFF

V gene: TRBV4-1
D gene: TRBD1
clone size: NA
J gene: TRBJ1-1
CDR3 DNA: TGCGCCAGCAGCCGACCACAGGGGTTAAGAACTGAAGCTTTCTTT
CDR3 protein: CASSRPQGLRTEAFF